Following are 15 T cell receptor beta chains from one sample sequenced in a study of T-cell reconstitution after alpha-beta-depleted transplantation in children. The library targeted TCRbeta and was prepared with unique molecular identifiers. TCRdb passed the PCR reads through MiXCR, listing each CDR3 protein once. The table has 800,000 to 1,000,000 distinct CDR3 sequences, about 29% seen once. The source was PBMCs, mostly from graft donor cells, collected 360 days after TCRalphabeta/CD19-depleted stem cell transplant. The receptors here all came from a boy less than two years old who had a stem cell transplant for SCID, so the T cells may come from the graft donor.

This clonotype was seen a few times. This chain links TRBV12-3 or TRBV12-4 with TRBJ2-1, with a possible D match to TRBD2 (5 bases). The CDR3 is made up of 17 amino acids. The V gene lost 3 bases and the J gene lost 0 bases, with 15 bases spanning the gap. CDR3: CASSFTLLRDSYNEQFF. The DNA for the CDR3 is TGTGCCAGCAGTTTTACCCTACTCCGGGACTCCTACAATGAGCAGTTCTTC.

This chain connects TRBV5-1 to TRBJ2-5, with D perhaps given as TRBD1 or TRBD2 (6 bases each). This CDR3 comprises 13 residues. Germline V gene sequence: CDR1 SGHRS, CDR2 YFSETQ. The V gene lost 7 bases and the J gene lost 0 bases, with 10 bases spanning the gap. DNA for the CDR3: TGCGCCAGCGGGGGGCCCCACCAAGAGACCCAGTACTTC. Encoded protein: CASGGPHQETQYF.

The chain uses TRBV6-4 and TRBJ1-5; D not certain. CDR3 size: 14 residues. CDR1 MRHNA and CDR2 SNTAGT come from the germline V gene. V shed 8 bases and J shed 3 bases, with 14 bases lying between them. The CDR3 protein is CASRSGADNQPQHF. For the CDR3, the DNA is TGTGCCAGCCGGTCGGGAGCAGACAATCAGCCCCAGCATTTT.

This clonotype has more than one count but fewer than ten. V usage is TRBV12-3 or TRBV12-4 and J usage is TRBJ2-5; D gene uncertain. Trimming shortened V by 4 bases and J by 1 base, and 7 bases separated the two germline ends. The CDR3 is 13 amino acids. The CDR3 sequence: CASSSPVQETQYF. The DNA of the CDR3 is TGTGCCAGCAGTTCTCCAGTCCAAGAGACCCAGTACTTC.

V and J are TRBV12-3 or TRBV12-4 and TRBJ2-7; 8 bases align to TRBD1. This CDR3 spans 15 amino acids. J was trimmed by 2 bases and V by 4 bases; bases with no gene match: 7. CDR3 sequence: CASSYAGQAAYEQYF. The DNA of the CDR3 is TGTGCCAGCAGTTACGCGGGACAGGCCGCCTACGAGCAGTACTTC.

This sequence joins TRBV29-1 and TRBJ2-1; 9 nucleotides align to TRBD2. After removal of 2 bases from V and 8 bases from J, the junction contained 7 bases not matched to a gene. The CDR3 runs to 14 residues. Looked up from germline, CDR1 is SQVTM and CDR2 is ANQGSEA. The CDR3 is CSVEMRGGRYEQFF. CDR3 nucleotides: TGCAGCGTTGAAATGCGGGGGGGCCGGTATGAGCAGTTCTTC.

The chain recombines TRBV6-2 or TRBV6-3 with TRBJ2-1; 9 bases are a match to TRBD1. Trimming cost V 6 bases and J 9 bases; bases outside gene matches: 15. The CDR3 runs 16 residues. The V gene's germline CDR1 is MNHEY and CDR2 SVGEGT. The CDR3 coding sequence is TGTGCCAGCAGCCTCCGCCGGGACAGGGCGTCAAGTGAGCAGTTCTTC. Amino acid sequence: CASSLRRDRASSEQFF.

This clonotype was seen only once. V gene TRBV6-2 or TRBV6-3 combines with J gene TRBJ2-2; TRBD2 aligns across 12 bases. CDR3 length: 19 amino acids. Germline CDR1 and CDR2: MNHEY and SVGEGT. The V gene end was trimmed by 0 bases and the J gene end by 4 bases; junction bases not matched to a gene: 9. CDR3 loop: CASSYSASGGALSTGELFF. The CDR3 region has the DNA TGTGCCAGCAGTTACTCAGCTAGCGGGGGGGCCCTATCCACCGGGGAGCTGTTTTTT.

The V call is TRBV12-3 or TRBV12-4, the J call TRBJ2-3; 8 positions agree with TRBD2. The CDR3 sequence is 17 residues long. Trimming removed 8 bases from V and 1 base from J; junction bases left unmatched: 14. CDR3 DNA sequence: TGTGCCAGCTGCCGTGAGGAACTAGCGGCCCGCACAGATACGCAGTATTTT. Residues: CASCREELAARTDTQYF.

This clonotype was picked up a small number of times. The J gene is TRBJ2-1, the V gene TRBV29-1; possibly TRBD1 for D (5 bases). The CDR3 spans 15 residues. Germline V gene lookup returns CDR1 SQVTM and CDR2 ANQGSEA. V was clipped by 5 bases and J by 3 bases, with 17 bases between them. The CDR3 protein is CSVKKGAPNYNEQFF. DNA of the CDR3: TGCAGCGTTAAAAAAGGGGCCCCGAACTACAATGAGCAGTTCTTC.

This clonotype was seen a few times. J is TRBJ2-1 and V is TRBV11-2; tentatively, D is TRBD1 or TRBD2 (6 bases each). This CDR3 spans 16 amino acids. V was clipped by 5 bases and J by 1 base, with 15 bases between them. Germline loops: CDR1 SGHAT, CDR2 FQNNGV. In DNA form, the CDR3 reads TGTGCCAGCAGCACGATACGGGGGCCTTCCTACAATGAGCAGTTCTTC. Amino acids: CASSTIRGPSYNEQFF.

This clonotype has a handful of counts. The rearrangement uses TRBV12-3 or TRBV12-4 and TRBJ2-5, with 7 positions matching TRBD2. This CDR3 has 12 residues. V lost 7 bases and J lost 4; bases outside the gene matches: 3. The DNA for the CDR3 is TGTGCCAGCACCTGGGGGGGAGAGACCCAGTACTTC. Translation gives CASTWGGETQYF.

V and J are TRBV20-1 and TRBJ2-5, with 7 bases fitting TRBD2. The germline V gene encodes CDR1 DFQATT and CDR2 SNEGSKA (reference sequence). The CDR3 is 21 residues long. The trim removed 1 base at V and 0 bases at J, leaving 23 bases unmatched. DNA for the CDR3: TGCAGTGCTAGAGGCTGGGGGGGTCTAGCGGTGGGGAAAGGGTACCAAGAGACCCAGTACTTC. This codes for CSARGWGGLAVGKGYQETQYF.

This sequence joins TRBV12-3 or TRBV12-4 and TRBJ2-7; no definite D call. CDR3 size: 14 residues. Trimming removed 2 bases at V and 6 bases at J, with 14 bases between. CDR3 amino acids: CASSLQYEVVEQYF. The CDR3 bases are TGTGCCAGCAGTTTACAGTACGAGGTTGTCGAGCAGTACTTC.

The chain carries TRBV20-1 and TRBJ2-3; D possibly uses TRBD1 or TRBD2 (5 bases each). The CDR3 is 12 amino acids. Trimming took 3 bases from V and 8 from J, leaving 12 bases between them. Germline loops: CDR1 DFQATT, CDR2 SNEGSKA (reference sequence). The CDR3 region has the DNA TGCAGTGCTAGCCCCACGAGGGGTACGCAGTATTTT. It codes for CSASPTRGTQYF.